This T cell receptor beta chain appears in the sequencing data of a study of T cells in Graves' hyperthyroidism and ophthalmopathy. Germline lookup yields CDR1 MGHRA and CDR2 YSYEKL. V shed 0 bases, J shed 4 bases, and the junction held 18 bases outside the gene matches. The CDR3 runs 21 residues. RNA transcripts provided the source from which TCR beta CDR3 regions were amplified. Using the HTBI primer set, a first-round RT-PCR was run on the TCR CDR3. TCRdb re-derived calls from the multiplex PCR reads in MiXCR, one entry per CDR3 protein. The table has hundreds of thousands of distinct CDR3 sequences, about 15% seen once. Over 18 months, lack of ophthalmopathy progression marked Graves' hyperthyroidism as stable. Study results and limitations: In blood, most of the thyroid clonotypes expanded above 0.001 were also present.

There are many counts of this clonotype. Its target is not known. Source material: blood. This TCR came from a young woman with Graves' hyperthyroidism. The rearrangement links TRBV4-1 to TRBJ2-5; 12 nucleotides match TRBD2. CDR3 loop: CASSQDMWTSGDVQPPETQYF. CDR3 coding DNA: TGCGCCAGCAGCCAAGATATGTGGACTAGCGGGGACGTCCAACCACCAGAGACCCAGTACTTC.